One sample yielded the 27 T cell receptor beta chains listed below, sequenced in a study of blood T cell repertoires in COVID-19. TCRdb's table, derived via immunoSEQ multiplex PCR, lists solely in-frame clones and lacks some. The data contain about 220,000 clones, more than 80% of them singletons. The sample comprised PBMCs or T cells enriched from blood (not recorded which). These receptors all come from a woman aged 40 to 50 with acute COVID-19.

The J gene is TRBJ2-5, the V gene TRBV19; the D is unclear. Trimming shortened V by 6 bases and J by 4 bases, and 6 bases separated the two germline ends. This CDR3 contains 11 residues. Germline V gives CDR1 LNHDA, CDR2 SQIVND (reference sequence). The CDR3 here is CASRTGETQYF. CDR3 bases: TGTGCCAGTAGAACCGGAGAGACCCAGTACTTC.

The chain employs TRBV4-1 and TRBJ1-2; the D is unclear. CDR1 is MGHRA, CDR2 YSYEKL, per germline. CDR3 length equals 15 residues. Trimming took off 2 bases at V and 5 bases at J, with 15 bases between the two ends. Written as DNA, the CDR3 is TGCGCCAGCAGCCAACCCCTTGGAGGATCTTATGGCTACACCTTC. It codes for CASSQPLGGSYGYTF.

The chain is built from TRBV6-2 or TRBV6-3 and TRBJ2-7; no clear D. The germline CDR1 and CDR2 sequences are MNHEY and SVGEGT. This CDR3 spans 13 amino acids. Trimming left V 2 bases short and J 3 bases short, with 8 bases between. CDR3 bases: TGTGCCAGCAGTTACGGCCCGCTCTACGAGCAGTACTTC. Protein: CASSYGPLYEQYF.

The chain recombines TRBV2 with TRBJ2-2; TRBD2 matches at 9 bases. With V trimmed by 3 bases and J by 0 bases, 5 bases remained unmatched. Germline lookup yields CDR1 SNHLY and CDR2 FYNNEI. The CDR3 loop spans 17 amino acids. CDR3 sequence: CASSDDLAGTNTGELFF. Here the CDR3 DNA reads TGTGCCAGCAGTGATGACCTAGCGGGGACGAACACCGGGGAGCTGTTTTTT.

The count of this clone is one. J is TRBJ1-5 and V is TRBV19; 9 nucleotides align to TRBD1. Trimming took 4 bases from V and 7 from J; bases not matched to a gene: 5. Looked up from germline, CDR1 is LNHDA and CDR2 is SQIVND (reference sequence). This CDR3 has 14 amino acids. The CDR3 sequence: CASSTTGGQQPQHF. DNA for the CDR3: TGTGCCAGTAGTACGACAGGGGGGCAGCAGCCCCAGCATTTT.

V usage is TRBV11-1 and J usage is TRBJ1-1; perhaps TRBD1 as D (6 bases). The CDR3 totals 14 residues. The V end was cut by 5 bases, the J end by 1 base, with 11 bases between. CDR1 is SGHAT, CDR2 FQDESV, per germline (reference sequence). This CDR3 is CASSRTAPNTEAFF. The CDR3 DNA sequence: TGTGCCAGCAGCCGGACAGCGCCGAACACTGAAGCTTTCTTT.

This chain connects TRBV19 to TRBJ1-4; 9 bases align to TRBD1. J gave up 12 bases and V 5 bases, and 10 bases lay outside the gene matches. Germline lookup yields CDR1 LNHDA and CDR2 SQIVND (reference sequence). This CDR3 has 14 residues. CDR3 region: CASSVRDRVKELFF. In DNA form, the CDR3 reads TGTGCCAGTAGTGTCCGGGACAGGGTGAAGGAACTGTTTTTT. Full variable domain (remainder filled in from reference TRBV19 and TRBJ1-4): DGGITQSPKYLFRKEGQNVTLSCEQNLNHDAMYWYRQDPGQGLRLIYYSQIVNDFQKGDIAEGYSVSREKKESFPLTVTSAQKNPTAFYLCASSVRDRVKELFFGSGTQLSVL.

CDR3 residues: CASTRIGQNTEAFF. DNA of the CDR3: TGTGCCAGTACCCGCATCGGACAGAACACTGAAGCTTTCTTT. The chain links TRBV19 to TRBJ1-1; D may be TRBD1 (5 bases). V was trimmed by 7 bases and J by 1 base, leaving 13 bases between them. Germline V gives CDR1 LNHDA, CDR2 SQIVND (reference sequence). The CDR3 loop spans 14 amino acids.

The rearrangement uses TRBV14 and TRBJ1-2; D may be TRBD1 (5 bases). The V and J ends lost 1 base and 8 bases respectively, with 17 bases between them. This CDR3 is 15 amino acids long. The germline CDR1 and CDR2 sequences are SGHDN and FVKESK. CDR3 loop: CASSQAAAGGGGYTF. The CDR3 nucleotides read TGTGCCAGCAGCCAAGCCGCGGCGGGGGGAGGGGGCTACACCTTC.

The rearrangement joins TRBV5-4 to TRBJ2-2, with D possibly matching TRBD1 (6 bases). This CDR3 has 17 amino acids. Trimming removed 4 bases from V and 0 bases from J, with 16 bases in between. Germline V gene lookup returns CDR1 SGHNT and CDR2 YYREEE (reference sequence). The CDR3 sequence: CASSPHLRGSNTGELFF. The CDR3 coding sequence is TGTGCCAGCAGCCCCCACTTGAGGGGGTCGAACACCGGGGAGCTGTTTTTT.

V usage is TRBV5-4 and J usage is TRBJ1-2, with D perhaps matching TRBD1 (6 bases). Germline CDR1 SGHNT, CDR2 YYREEE (reference sequence). V lost 4 bases and J 6 bases, leaving 13 bases between the germline ends. CDR3 size: 13 residues. The CDR3 sequence is CASSPVTGHGYTF. The CDR3, as DNA: TGTGCCAGCAGCCCTGTGACAGGACATGGCTACACCTTC. The whole variable domain, filled in from reference TRBV5-4 and TRBJ1-2, reads ETGVTQSPTHLIKTRGQQVTLRCSSQSGHNTVSWYQQALGQGPQFIFQYYREEENGRGNFPPRFSGLQFPNYSSELNVNALELDDSALYLCASSPVTGHGYTFGSGTRLTVV.

The V and J genes are TRBV18 and TRBJ1-2; 7 bases line up with TRBD1. CDR1 and CDR2 (germline): KGHSH, LQKENI. The junction had 8 bases not matched to a gene; V was cut back by 3 bases and J by 4 bases. The CDR3 is 15 residues long. The CDR3 DNA follows: TGTGCCAGCTCACCTGAGACAGGGATCCCCTATGGCTACACCTTC. It is translated as CASSPETGIPYGYTF.

The rearrangement joins TRBV5-1 to TRBJ1-4; D not resolved. This CDR3 is 16 amino acids long. Trimming shortened V by 0 bases and J by 0 bases, and 9 bases separated the two germline ends. CDR1 SGHRS and CDR2 YFSETQ come from the germline V gene. CDR3 sequence: CASSLGTSTTNEKLFF. The DNA of the CDR3 is TGCGCCAGCAGCTTGGGAACTAGCACAACTAATGAAAAACTGTTTTTT.

This chain links TRBV5-5 with TRBJ1-3, with TRBD1 identical over 8 bases. CDR1 and CDR2 from the germline V gene are SGHKS and YYEKEE (reference sequence). Trimming took 2 bases from V and 4 from J; bases not matched to a gene: 2. This CDR3 comprises 14 residues. DNA for the CDR3: TGTGCCAGCAGCTTCAGGGGGCAAGGAAACACCATATATTTT. Translating it yields CASSFRGQGNTIYF. Full variable domain (rest looked up from reference TRBV5-5 and TRBJ1-3): DAGVTQSPTHLIKTRGQQVTLRCSPISGHKSVSWYQQVLGQGPQFIFQYYEKEERGRGNFPDRFSARQFPNYSSELNVNALLLGDSALYLCASSFRGQGNTIYFGEGSWLTVV.

The chain uses TRBV20-1 and TRBJ2-5; the D is unclear. Germline CDR1 reads DFQATT; CDR2 reads SNEGSKA (reference sequence). This CDR3 region has 14 residues. Trimming left V 3 bases short and J 5 bases short, with 16 bases between. Written as DNA, the CDR3 is TGCAGTGCTAGTCGGGTGAGAGAAGCGGAGACCCAGTACTTC. It translates to CSASRVREAETQYF.

The chain joins TRBV11-2 to TRBJ1-5; D ambiguous. This CDR3 is 13 amino acids long. The germline gives CDR1 SGHAT, CDR2 FQNNGV. The V and J ends lost 3 bases and 6 bases respectively, with 9 bases between them. The CDR3 DNA is TGTGCCAGCAGCTTGGATAGCGGTCAGCCCCAGCATTTT. It is translated as CASSLDSGQPQHF. The whole variable domain, filled in from reference TRBV11-2 and TRBJ1-5, reads EAGVAQSPRYKIIEKRQSVAFWCNPISGHATLYWYQQILGQGPKLLIQFQNNGVVDDSQLPKDRFSAERLKGVDSTLKIQPAKLEDSAVYLCASSLDSGQPQHFGDGTRLSIL.

The chain joins TRBV19 to TRBJ1-6; D ambiguous. The germline V and J ends were trimmed by 5 bases and 10 bases, with 18 bases remaining between them. CDR1 and CDR2 (germline): LNHDA, SQIVND (reference sequence). This CDR3 contains 15 residues. The CDR3 nucleotides read TGTGCCAGTAGTGTCCGGGGAGACCAAAAGTCACCCCTCCACTTT. Translated, it gives CASSVRGDQKSPLHF.

The chain carries TRBV11-2 and TRBJ2-3; 8 bases line up with TRBD1. The V gene's germline CDR1 is SGHAT and CDR2 FQNNGV. Germline trimming cut 1 base from V and 4 bases from J; bases unmatched to any gene: 4. CDR3 size: 15 residues. CDR3 loop: CASSLARGRADTQYF. CDR3 DNA sequence: TGTGCCAGCAGCTTAGCCAGGGGGCGGGCAGATACGCAGTATTTT.

This chain links TRBV4-3 with TRBJ2-5, with D perhaps matching TRBD2 (6 bases). CDR3 length: 15 residues. Germline lookup yields CDR1 LGHNA and CDR2 YSLEER. Trimming took off 6 bases at V and 5 bases at J, with 19 bases between the two ends. The CDR3 bases are TGCGCCAGCAGTCCCAATCGCGGGACGAGTGAGACCCAGTACTTC. Its translation is CASSPNRGTSETQYF.

This chain connects TRBV10-3 to TRBJ2-5; 9 bases are a match to TRBD2. Germline V gives CDR1 ENHRY, CDR2 SYGVKD. V dropped 4 bases and J dropped 2; count of bases not matched to a gene: 8. The CDR3 length is 16 residues. The DNA of the CDR3 is TGTGCCATCAGTGCGGCTGCTAGCGGGACGCAAGAGACCCAGTACTTC. Translating gives CAISAAASGTQETQYF.

Comment on this clone: Different DNA sequences within this sample yield the same CDR3. The rearrangement joins TRBV29-1 to TRBJ1-2, with D unclear. The CDR3 covers 11 residues. The V gene lost 6 bases and the J gene lost 2 bases, with 7 bases spanning the gap. The V gene's germline CDR1 is SQVTM and CDR2 ANQGSEA. The CDR3 loop is CSVNTNYGYTF. CDR3 nucleotide sequence: TGCAGCGTCAACACAAACTATGGCTACACCTTC.

This clone was observed a handful of times. The chain uses TRBV5-6 and TRBJ1-4, with 12 bases aligning to TRBD1. Trimming removed 2 bases from V and 7 bases from J; junction bases left unmatched: 3. CDR1 SGHDT and CDR2 YYEEEE come from the germline V gene. The CDR3 consists of 15 residues. The CDR3, as DNA: TGTGCCAGCAGCTTCGGGACAGGGGGCACTGAAAAACTGTTTTTT. Its protein product is CASSFGTGGTEKLFF.

The chain combines TRBV5-4 with TRBJ1-1; D is perhaps TRBD1 (6 bases). Germline CDR1 SGHNT, CDR2 YYREEE (reference sequence). The V end lost 6 bases, the J end lost 5 bases, and 17 bases lay between the germline ends. This CDR3 region has 14 residues. CDR3: CASTLKGVGTEAFF. CDR3 sequence (DNA): TGTGCCAGCACCCTAAAGGGGGTCGGGACTGAAGCTTTCTTT.

V usage is TRBV20-1 and J usage is TRBJ1-5, with 7 nucleotides matching TRBD1. CDR1 is DFQATT, CDR2 SNEGSKA, per germline (reference sequence). V shed 3 bases and J 0 bases; nucleotides not matched to a gene: 5. CDR3 length equals 15 residues. The CDR3, as DNA: TGCAGTGCTAGTCTCCGACAGGGTAGCAATCAGCCCCAGCATTTT. The encoded protein is CSASLRQGSNQPQHF.

This chain uses TRBV25-1 with TRBJ2-3; 8 bases are shared with TRBD1. CDR1 is MGHDK, CDR2 SYGVNS, per germline. V trimming: 7 bases; J trimming: 6 bases; junction bases outside the gene matches: 6. CDR3 length equals 13 residues. The CDR3 DNA follows: TGTGCCAGCAAAGGACAGGGAGCGGATACGCAGTATTTT. This encodes CASKGQGADTQYF.

The rearrangement joins TRBV30 to TRBJ2-2; D perhaps matches TRBD2 (5 bases). The V and J ends lost 4 bases and 3 bases respectively, with 15 bases between them. CDR1 GTSNPN and CDR2 SVGIG come from the germline V gene (reference sequence). This CDR3 has 15 residues. The CDR3 sequence: CAWKGRGKDTGELFF. The CDR3 DNA follows: TGTGCCTGGAAGGGCCGGGGAAAGGACACCGGGGAGCTGTTTTTT.

This clone has at least ten counts. This sequence joins TRBV7-9 and TRBJ2-1; TRBD2 aligns across 9 bases. After removal of 8 bases from V and 6 bases from J, the junction contained 14 bases not matched to a gene. The V gene's germline CDR1 is SEHNR and CDR2 FQNEAQ (reference sequence). CDR3 size: 16 residues. This chain's CDR3 is CASGLVRGRGGNEQFF. The CDR3 DNA sequence: TGTGCCAGCGGCCTTGTTCGCGGGCGGGGGGGCAATGAGCAGTTCTTC.